Below, 5 T cell receptor beta chains from the same sample are listed, as sequenced in a study of beta chain features in type 1 diabetes. Study observations and caveats: Shortening that was moderate but significant affected the TCRB CDR3s of Type 1 diabetes patients in all four CD4+ subsets.

No cognate antigen is known for these TCRs. Expressed TCRB transcripts were sequenced after all isolated RNA was converted to cDNA. The data were produced by immunoSEQ multiplex PCR, yet TCRdb's version contains in-frame clones alone and is incomplete. The data hold roughly 250,000 clones, with roughly 22% observed a single time. Sequences were obtained from naive CD4+ T cells from blood. The receptor set was obtained from a woman aged 40-49 years with type 1 diabetes.

This clone was observed a few times. The rearrangement joins TRBV4-3 to TRBJ2-2; no clear D. The CDR3 extends over 13 amino acids. Trimming removed 0 bases from V and 7 bases from J, with 6 bases in between. Germline values: CDR1 LGHNA, CDR2 YSLEER. This chain's CDR3 is CASSQDNVGELFF. In DNA, the CDR3 is TGCGCCAGCAGCCAAGATAATGTCGGGGAGCTGTTTTTT.

The chain links TRBV4-1 to TRBJ2-7; D remains ambiguous. This CDR3 region has 14 residues. V lost 0 bases and J lost 6, with 12 bases in between. CDR1 and CDR2 (germline): MGHRA, YSYEKL. The CDR3, as DNA: TGCGCCAGCAGCCAAGATCTCGGTTCTCGCGAGCAGTACTTC. This sequence encodes CASSQDLGSREQYF.

The V call is TRBV6-5, the J call TRBJ2-4; 7 bases line up with TRBD2. CDR1 MNHEY and CDR2 SVGAGI come from the germline V gene. V trimming: 6 bases; J trimming: 7 bases; junction bases outside the gene matches: 6. The CDR3 sequence is 13 residues long. As DNA, the CDR3 is TGTGCCAGCAGCTTCAGCGGGACCAACATTCAGTACTTC. As protein: CASSFSGTNIQYF.

V gene TRBV19 combines with J gene TRBJ2-5; weak D call: TRBD2 (5 bases). This CDR3 has 13 residues. Trimming cost V 5 bases and J 2 bases, with 9 bases left between them. Germline CDR1 LNHDA, CDR2 SQIVND (reference sequence). DNA of the CDR3: TGTGCCAGTAGTCCGACGGGGCAAGAGACCCAGTACTTC. Translated: CASSPTGQETQYF.

This chain links TRBV11-1 with TRBJ1-1, with 10 bases that match TRBD1. This CDR3 is 13 amino acids long. V was clipped by 5 bases and J by 4 bases; unmatched bases: 1. Germline lookup yields CDR1 SGHAT and CDR2 FQDESV (reference sequence). CDR3 DNA sequence: TGTGCCAGCAGCGGACAGGGGGGCACTGAAGCTTTCTTT. Translation gives CASSGQGGTEAFF.